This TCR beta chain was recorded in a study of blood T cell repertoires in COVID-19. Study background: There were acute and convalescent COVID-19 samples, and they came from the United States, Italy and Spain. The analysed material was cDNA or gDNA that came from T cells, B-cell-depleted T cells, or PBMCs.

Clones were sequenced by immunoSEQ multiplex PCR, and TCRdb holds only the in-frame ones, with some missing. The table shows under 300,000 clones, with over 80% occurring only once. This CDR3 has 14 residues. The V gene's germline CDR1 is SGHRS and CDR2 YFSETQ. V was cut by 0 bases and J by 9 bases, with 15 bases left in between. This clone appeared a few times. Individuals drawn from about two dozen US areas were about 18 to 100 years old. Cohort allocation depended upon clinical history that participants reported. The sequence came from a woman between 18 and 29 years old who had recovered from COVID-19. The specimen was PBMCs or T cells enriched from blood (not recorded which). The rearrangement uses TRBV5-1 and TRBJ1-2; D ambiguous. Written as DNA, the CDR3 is TGCGCCAGCAGCTTGGCGGGCCCGGGAAGCCGCTACACCTTC. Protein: CASSLAGPGSRYTF.